There are a few counts of the clone carrying this TCR beta chain. Its antigen is unknown. The data derive from a study of T-cell memory formation after mild COVID-19. V was shortened by 4 bases and J by 6 bases, with 7 bases between the two germline ends. The CDR3 spans 11 residues. Looked up from germline, CDR1 is SGHVS and CDR2 is FNYEAQ. Study-wide points: Contracting clones from day 15 to 85 showed balanced CD4/CD8; later expanders favored CD4+.

TCRdb recomputed calls from the 5' RACE reads with MiXCR, one row per CDR3 protein. The data show around 320,000 distinct CDR3 sequences, around 28% seen once. V gene TRBV7-6 combines with J gene TRBJ2-7; D is ambiguous. The origin of this receptor is an adult woman who had mild COVID-19 (a few samples of this study predate the infection). Cell type and time point are not known. Sample: PBMCs or a T cell subset sorted from them (not recorded which). The CDR3 sequence: CASSSGLEQYF. CDR3 sequence (DNA): TGTGCCAGCAGCTCGGGTCTCGAGCAGTACTTC.